This T cell receptor beta chain appears in the sequencing data of a study of human T cells and chemical hapten exposure. Study conclusions and caveats: There was no change with DPC sensitization in TCRs above 1 in 1000 frequency.

The ends lost 1 base at V and 8 bases at J; junction bases unmatched: 6. The CDR3 consists of 15 residues. In germline, CDR1 is SGHRS, CDR2 YFSETQ. This clonotype was observed a few times. The antigen is unknown. As for time point: healthy volunteer bleed at 2 weeks. Total RNA came from unfractionated whole blood. Unique molecular identifiers were attached to individual cDNA molecules within the library. MiXCR was run by TCRdb on the RACE reads, yielding one entry per CDR3 protein. The sample lists about 130,000 distinct CDR3 sequences, approximately 8.3% occurring once. This chain connects TRBV5-1 to TRBJ2-1; TRBD2 aligns across 10 bases. This sequence originates from a male donor in good health. Some clones in this sample may be carry-over from other donors' samples. Sequenced sample: whole blood. The CDR3 protein is CASSLYGTSVDEQFF. The CDR3 DNA is TGCGCCAGCAGCTTGTACGGGACTAGCGTCGATGAGCAGTTCTTC.